The clone carrying this TCR beta chain was seen more than once but under ten times. This entry belongs to a study of blood T cell repertoires in COVID-19. In the study overall: Samples came from the United States, Italy and Spain, spanning acute and convalescent COVID-19. Sources were T cells, B-cell-depleted T cells, or PBMCs; the material itself was cDNA or gDNA.

Source study methods: Amplification with reference gene primers provided the estimates of nucleated cell counts. Method: immunoSEQ multiplex PCR; TCRdb's copy keeps in-frame clones and lacks some. That table gives V, J and clone size, and the DNA gave D and trimming. The table shows 120,000 or so clones, with over 60% occurring only once. The receptor's source is a man between 70 and 80 years old with acute or convalescent COVID-19. The sample consisted of peripheral blood.

The CDR3 protein is CSSSVYGYTF. The CDR3 coding sequence is TGCAGTTCCTCAGTCTATGGCTACACCTTC. This rearrangement joins TRBV20-1 to TRBJ1-2; D remains ambiguous. Trimming removed 8 bases from V and 4 bases from J, with 8 bases in between. This CDR3 is built from 10 residues. Germline V CDR1 and CDR2: DFQATT, SNEGSKA (reference sequence).